This T cell receptor (beta chain) came from a study of blood T cell repertoires in COVID-19. Study-level information: Acute and convalescent COVID-19 samples came from the United States, Italy and Spain. PBMCs, B-cell-depleted T cells, or T cells provided the cDNA or gDNA that made up the material.

J was trimmed by 5 bases and V by 4 bases; bases with no gene match: 10. The germline gives CDR1 LNHDA, CDR2 SQIVND (reference sequence). This CDR3 comprises 15 residues. Assay used: immunoSEQ multiplex PCR; TCRdb lists only in-frame clones, some missing. The sample consists of some 220,000 clones, around 83% of them appearing once. Assignments of participants to cohorts depended upon their own reported clinical history. Sequenced sample: PBMCs or T cells enriched from blood (not recorded which). The chain has TRBV19 and TRBJ2-7; 8 bases are shared with TRBD1. This receptor was identified in a woman aged 40 to 55 with acute COVID-19. CDR3 DNA: TGTGCCAGTAGTAGAACCGCGACAGGGGACAACGAGCAGTACTTC. Translation: CASSRTATGDNEQYF.